These 8 T cell receptor beta chains were sequenced from one sample in a study of T-cell reconstitution after alpha-beta-depleted transplantation in children. A TCRbeta library incorporating unique molecular identifiers was prepared. A single record per CDR3 protein comes from TCRdb applying MiXCR to the PCR reads. The repertoire holds roughly 400,000 distinct CDR3 sequences, with roughly 20% as singletons. The sample was PBMCs from the stem cell graft donor, taken from the stem cell graft. These receptors were obtained from a human donor who donated a stem cell graft to a child with acute myeloid leukemia.

This chain joins TRBV12-3 or TRBV12-4 and TRBJ2-1, with 11 bases matching TRBD2. CDR3 size: 15 residues. Trimming took 5 bases from V and 7 from J; bases not matched to a gene: 7. This chain's CDR3 is CASSRTSGSVNEQFF. The CDR3 region has the DNA TGTGCCAGCAGTCGTACTAGCGGGAGCGTTAATGAGCAGTTCTTC.

This clonotype appeared a few times. The J gene is TRBJ1-3, the V gene TRBV28; no definite D call. The germline V gene has CDR1 MDHEN and CDR2 SYDVKM. V lost 6 bases to trimming and J lost 3 bases, with 6 bases between them. This CDR3 comprises 12 residues. The CDR3 protein is CASRAFGNTIYF. In nucleotides, the CDR3 is TGTGCCAGCAGGGCGTTTGGAAACACCATATATTTT.

The chain uses TRBV10-3 and TRBJ1-5; D not resolved. The germline V and J ends were trimmed by 0 bases and 1 base, with 7 bases remaining between them. This CDR3 is 15 amino acids long. CDR1 and CDR2 (germline): ENHRY, SYGVKD. The CDR3 DNA follows: TGTGCCATCAGTGAGTCGGCCACCAGCAATCAGCCCCAGCATTTT. Translation: CAISESATSNQPQHF.

There are many counts of this clonotype. The chain couples TRBV18 to TRBJ2-5; 10 bases line up with TRBD2. Germline trimming cut 5 bases from V and 6 bases from J; bases unmatched to any gene: 9. Germline lookup yields CDR1 KGHSH and CDR2 LQKENI. The CDR3 is 15 amino acids. DNA for the CDR3: TGTGCCAGCTCATCCGGGACTAGCGATCTAAAGACCCAGTACTTC. This gives the protein CASSSGTSDLKTQYF.

This clonotype was found a few times. V and J are TRBV5-1 and TRBJ2-7; D might be TRBD1 or TRBD2, each matching 7 bases. CDR3 size: 15 residues. Germline CDR1 reads SGHRS; CDR2 reads YFSETQ. Trimming left V 0 bases short and J 3 bases short, with 13 bases between. As DNA, the CDR3 is TGCGCCAGCAGCTTGGGCAGGGGGGGGAACTACGAGCAGTACTTC. Translating it yields CASSLGRGGNYEQYF.

V gene TRBV9 combines with J gene TRBJ2-2; 8 bases line up with TRBD2. The V gene end was trimmed by 0 bases and the J gene end by 7 bases; junction bases not matched to a gene: 8. CDR3 length equals 16 residues. Germline loops: CDR1 SGDLS, CDR2 YYNGEE. This CDR3 reads CASSVGSAGGVGELFF. CDR3 coding DNA: TGTGCCAGCAGCGTAGGTTCCGCGGGAGGTGTCGGGGAGCTGTTTTTT.

The J gene is TRBJ1-1, the V gene TRBV29-1, with 8 positions matching TRBD1. The CDR3 extends over 12 amino acids. The V gene end was trimmed by 5 bases and the J gene end by 6 bases; junction bases not matched to a gene: 5. Germline lookup yields CDR1 SQVTM and CDR2 ANQGSEA. CDR3 bases: TGCAGCGTTCTAGACAGGGGAGCTGAAGCTTTCTTT. Encoded protein: CSVLDRGAEAFF.

This clonotype was observed a handful of times. The CDR3 region is CASRPVRAGELFF. The CDR3 nucleotides are TGTGCCAGCAGACCTGTGCGGGCCGGGGAGCTGTTTTTT. The chain employs TRBV12-3 or TRBV12-4 and TRBJ2-2, with D perhaps matching TRBD2 (5 bases). V lost 6 bases, J lost 6 bases, and 11 bases lay in between. This CDR3 has 13 residues.